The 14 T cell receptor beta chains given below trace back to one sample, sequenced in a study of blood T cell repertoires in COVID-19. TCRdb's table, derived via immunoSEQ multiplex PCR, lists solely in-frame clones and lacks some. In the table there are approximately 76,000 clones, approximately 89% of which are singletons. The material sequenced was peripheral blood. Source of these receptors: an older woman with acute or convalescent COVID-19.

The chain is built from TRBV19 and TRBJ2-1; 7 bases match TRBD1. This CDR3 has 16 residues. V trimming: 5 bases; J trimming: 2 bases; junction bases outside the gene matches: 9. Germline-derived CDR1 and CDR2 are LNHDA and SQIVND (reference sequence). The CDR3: CASSFFQGVAYNEQFF. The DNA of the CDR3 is TGTGCCAGTAGTTTTTTTCAGGGGGTTGCCTACAATGAGCAGTTCTTC.

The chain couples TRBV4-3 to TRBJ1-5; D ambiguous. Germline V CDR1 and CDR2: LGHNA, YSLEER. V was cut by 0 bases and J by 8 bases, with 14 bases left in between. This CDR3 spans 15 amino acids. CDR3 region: CASSQDGGQKEPQHF. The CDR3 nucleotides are TGCGCCAGCAGCCAAGATGGCGGGCAGAAGGAGCCCCAGCATTTT.

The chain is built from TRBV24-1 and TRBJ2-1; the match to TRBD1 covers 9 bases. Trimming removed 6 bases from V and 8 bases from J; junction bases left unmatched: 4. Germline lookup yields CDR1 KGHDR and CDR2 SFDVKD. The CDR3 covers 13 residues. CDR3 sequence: CATSSGQGDEQFF. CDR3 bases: TGTGCCACCAGTTCGGGACAGGGCGATGAGCAGTTCTTC.

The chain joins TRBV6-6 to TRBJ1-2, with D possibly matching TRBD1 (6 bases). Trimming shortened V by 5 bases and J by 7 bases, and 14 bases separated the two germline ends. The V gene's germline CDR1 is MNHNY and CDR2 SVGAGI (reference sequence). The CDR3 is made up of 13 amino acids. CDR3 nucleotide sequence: TGTGCCAGCAGTCGGACAGACAGACCTGGCTACACCTTC. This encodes CASSRTDRPGYTF.

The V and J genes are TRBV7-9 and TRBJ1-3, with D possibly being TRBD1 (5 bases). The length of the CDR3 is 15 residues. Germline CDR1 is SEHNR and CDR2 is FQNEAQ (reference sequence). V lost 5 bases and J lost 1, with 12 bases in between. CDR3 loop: CASSPLGGSGNTIYF. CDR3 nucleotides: TGTGCCAGCAGCCCGCTCGGGGGGTCTGGAAACACCATATATTTT.

For the CDR3, the DNA is TGTGCCAGCAGTATTAATACACAGGGGGCAGGCGGGCAGTACTTC. Translating it yields CASSINTQGAGGQYF. The chain carries TRBV28 and TRBJ2-7; 9 bases map to TRBD1. The germline CDR1 and CDR2 sequences are MDHEN and SYDVKM. The CDR3 loop spans 15 amino acids. V shed 5 bases and J 9 bases; nucleotides not matched to a gene: 14.

CDR3 sequence (DNA): TGCGCCAGCAGCCAAGACGGGTCTATTCGAAACTATGGCTACACCTTC. Translating it yields CASSQDGSIRNYGYTF. The chain uses TRBV4-1 and TRBJ1-2, with D hard to call. The germline V and J ends were trimmed by 0 bases and 2 bases, with 13 bases remaining between them. The CDR3 covers 16 residues. The germline CDR1 and CDR2 sequences are MGHRA and YSYEKL.

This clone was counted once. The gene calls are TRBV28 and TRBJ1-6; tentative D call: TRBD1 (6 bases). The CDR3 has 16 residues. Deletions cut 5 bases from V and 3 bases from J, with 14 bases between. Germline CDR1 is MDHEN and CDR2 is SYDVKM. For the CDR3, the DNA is TGTGCCAGCAGTCCCCCGACAGGCTTCTATAATTCACCCCTCCACTTT. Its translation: CASSPPTGFYNSPLHF.

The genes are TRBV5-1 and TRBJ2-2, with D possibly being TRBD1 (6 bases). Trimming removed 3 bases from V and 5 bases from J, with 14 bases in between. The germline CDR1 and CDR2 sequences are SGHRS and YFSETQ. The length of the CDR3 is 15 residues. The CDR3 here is CASSSGQPGTGELFF. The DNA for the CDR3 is TGCGCCAGCAGCTCCGGACAGCCGGGTACCGGGGAGCTGTTTTTT.

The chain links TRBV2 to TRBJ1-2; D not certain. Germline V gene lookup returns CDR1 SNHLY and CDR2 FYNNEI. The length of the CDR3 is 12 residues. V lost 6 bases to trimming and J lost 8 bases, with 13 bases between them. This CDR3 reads CASREPGVGYTF. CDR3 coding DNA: TGTGCCAGCAGGGAACCCGGTGTGGGCTACACCTTC.

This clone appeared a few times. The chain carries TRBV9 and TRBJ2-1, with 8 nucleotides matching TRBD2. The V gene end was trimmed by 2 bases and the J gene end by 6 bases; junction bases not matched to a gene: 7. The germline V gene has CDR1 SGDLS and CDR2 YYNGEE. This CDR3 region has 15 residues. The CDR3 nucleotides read TGTGCCAGCAGCGTTGGGAGCGGGAGCTTCAATGAGCAGTTCTTC. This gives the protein CASSVGSGSFNEQFF.

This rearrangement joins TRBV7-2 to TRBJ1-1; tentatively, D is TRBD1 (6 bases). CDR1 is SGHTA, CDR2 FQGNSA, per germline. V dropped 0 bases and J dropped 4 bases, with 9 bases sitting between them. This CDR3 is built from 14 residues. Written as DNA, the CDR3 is TGTGCCAGCAGCTTAGCTTACAGGGCCACTGAAGCTTTCTTT. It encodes CASSLAYRATEAFF. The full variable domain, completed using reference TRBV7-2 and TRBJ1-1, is GAGVSQSPSNKVTEKGKDVELRCDPISGHTALYWYRQSLGQGLEFLIYFQGNSAPDKSGLPSDRFSAERTGGSVSTLTIQRTQQEDSAVYLCASSLAYRATEAFFGQGTRLTVV.

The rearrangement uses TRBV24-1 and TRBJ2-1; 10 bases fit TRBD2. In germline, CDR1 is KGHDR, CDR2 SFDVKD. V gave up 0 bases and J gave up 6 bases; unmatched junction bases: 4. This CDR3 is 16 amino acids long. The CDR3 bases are TGTGCCACCAGTGATTTGAAAGCGGGGGGGCCCAATGAGCAGTTCTTC. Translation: CATSDLKAGGPNEQFF.

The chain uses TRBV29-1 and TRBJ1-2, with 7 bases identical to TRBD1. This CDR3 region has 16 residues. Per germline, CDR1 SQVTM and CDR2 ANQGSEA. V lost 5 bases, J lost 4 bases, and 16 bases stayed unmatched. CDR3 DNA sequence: TGCAGCGTTAGTAGTTTAATGAGGGGGCGCGGCTATGGCTACACCTTC. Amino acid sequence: CSVSSLMRGRGYGYTF.